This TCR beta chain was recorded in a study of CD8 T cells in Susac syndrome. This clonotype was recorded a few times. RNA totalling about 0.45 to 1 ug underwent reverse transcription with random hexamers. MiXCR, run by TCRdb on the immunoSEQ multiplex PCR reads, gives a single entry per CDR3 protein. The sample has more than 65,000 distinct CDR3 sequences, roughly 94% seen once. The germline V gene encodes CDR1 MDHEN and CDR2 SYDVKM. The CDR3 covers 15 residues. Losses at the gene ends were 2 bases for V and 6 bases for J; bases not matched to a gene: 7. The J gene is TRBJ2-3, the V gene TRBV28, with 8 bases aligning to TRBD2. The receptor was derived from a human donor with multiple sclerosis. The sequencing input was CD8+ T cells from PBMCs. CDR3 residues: CASSLRAGGPDTQYF. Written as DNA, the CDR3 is TGTGCCAGCAGTTTAAGGGCGGGAGGTCCGGATACGCAGTATTTT.